The entry below describes one TCR beta chain. These data are taken from a study of blood T cell repertoires in COVID-19. The CDR3 runs to 15 residues. Germline V lookup: CDR1 SGDLS, CDR2 YYNGEE. V was shortened by 4 bases and J by 1 base, with 14 bases between the two germline ends. The protocol was immunoSEQ multiplex PCR, while the TCRdb copy is restricted to in-frame clones and leaves out a portion. The sample lists around 250,000 clones, around 93% seen once, with approximately 1.2% in the top ten. Each participant's cohort was designated according to participant-reported clinical history. The receptor's source is a human donor in a cohort exposed to, infected with or recovered from COVID-19 (not recorded which). The donor label of this sample is uncertain. Sample: PBMCs or T cells enriched from blood (not recorded which). The V and J genes are TRBV9 and TRBJ2-5, with D maybe TRBD2 (6 bases). The CDR3 DNA is TGTGCCAGCAGCCACCGGACGGGGGTCCAAGAGACCCAGTACTTC. Residues: CASSHRTGVQETQYF. The variable domain in full, with the rest retrieved from reference TRBV9 and TRBJ2-5, is DSGVTQTPKHLITATGQRVTLRCSPRSGDLSVYWYQQSLDQGLQFLIQYYNGEERAKGNILERFSAQQFPDLHSELNLSSLELGDSALYFCASSHRTGVQETQYFGPGTRLLVL.